This T cell receptor (beta chain) was recovered during a study of blood T cell repertoires in COVID-19. Study at large: The United States, Italy and Spain supplied acute and convalescent COVID-19 samples. From T cells, B-cell-depleted T cells, or PBMCs came the material, which was cDNA or gDNA.

Trimming cost V 5 bases and J 7 bases; bases outside gene matches: 12. The V gene's germline CDR1 is SGHVS and CDR2 FQNEAQ. CDR3 length: 16 amino acids. Participants spanned ages about 18 to 90 years and resided in roughly 26 US areas. Cohort allocation depended upon clinical history that participants reported. Sequencing was performed with immunoSEQ multiplex PCR; in TCRdb, only in-frame clones are kept and a portion is missing. The table records approximately 200,000 clones, approximately 92% of them present only once. The chain recombines TRBV7-8 with TRBJ1-4, with TRBD1 identical over 8 bases. The sample consisted of PBMCs or T cells enriched from blood (not recorded which). The clonotype comes from a woman aged 18-30 years in a cohort exposed to, infected with or recovered from COVID-19 (not recorded which). CDR3 amino acids: CASSPLGTGGGEKLFF. In DNA form, the CDR3 reads TGTGCCAGCAGCCCACTGGGGACAGGAGGGGGTGAAAAACTGTTTTTT.